The 2 T cell receptor beta chains in this list originate from one sample, sequenced in a study of blood T cell repertoires in COVID-19. The repertoire was sequenced with immunoSEQ multiplex PCR; TCRdb's copy has only in-frame clones and lacks some. The repertoire holds over 300,000 clones, with 80% to 90% as singletons. The specimen was peripheral blood. These receptors all stem from a man younger than 35 who had recovered from COVID-19.

CDR3 region: CASSLSGGLEQYF. In nucleotides, the CDR3 is TGTGCCAGCAGTTTATCAGGGGGCCTCGAGCAGTACTTC. The J gene is TRBJ2-7, the V gene TRBV27, with 7 positions matching TRBD1. The CDR3 extends over 13 amino acids. Germline V gives CDR1 MNHEY, CDR2 SMNVEV (reference sequence). V lost 0 bases and J lost 6; bases outside the gene matches: 2.

The chain employs TRBV7-9 and TRBJ2-1; D unresolved. Germline-derived CDR1 and CDR2 are SEHNR and FQNEAQ (reference sequence). The ends were cut back, 0 bases at V and 7 bases at J, with 7 bases in the middle. The CDR3 is 13 residues long. Here the CDR3 DNA reads TGTGCCAGCAGCTTAGCGCCAGGTAATGAGCAGTTCTTC. It codes for CASSLAPGNEQFF.